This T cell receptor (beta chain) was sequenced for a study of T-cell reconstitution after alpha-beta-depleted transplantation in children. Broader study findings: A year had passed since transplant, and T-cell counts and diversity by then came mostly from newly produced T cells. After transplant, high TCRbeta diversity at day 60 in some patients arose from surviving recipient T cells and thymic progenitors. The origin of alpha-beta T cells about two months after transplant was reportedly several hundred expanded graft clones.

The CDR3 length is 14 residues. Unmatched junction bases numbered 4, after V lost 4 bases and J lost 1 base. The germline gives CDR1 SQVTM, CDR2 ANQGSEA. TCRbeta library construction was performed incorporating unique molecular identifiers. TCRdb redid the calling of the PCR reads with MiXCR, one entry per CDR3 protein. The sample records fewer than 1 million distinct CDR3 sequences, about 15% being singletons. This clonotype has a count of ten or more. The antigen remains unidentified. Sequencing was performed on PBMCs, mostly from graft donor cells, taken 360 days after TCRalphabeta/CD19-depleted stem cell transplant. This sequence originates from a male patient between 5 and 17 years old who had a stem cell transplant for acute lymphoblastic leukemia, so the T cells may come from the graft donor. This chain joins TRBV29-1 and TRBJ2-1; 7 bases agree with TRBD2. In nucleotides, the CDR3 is TGCAGCGTTGCATACGGGAGGTCCTACAATGAGCAGTTCTTC. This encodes CSVAYGRSYNEQFF.